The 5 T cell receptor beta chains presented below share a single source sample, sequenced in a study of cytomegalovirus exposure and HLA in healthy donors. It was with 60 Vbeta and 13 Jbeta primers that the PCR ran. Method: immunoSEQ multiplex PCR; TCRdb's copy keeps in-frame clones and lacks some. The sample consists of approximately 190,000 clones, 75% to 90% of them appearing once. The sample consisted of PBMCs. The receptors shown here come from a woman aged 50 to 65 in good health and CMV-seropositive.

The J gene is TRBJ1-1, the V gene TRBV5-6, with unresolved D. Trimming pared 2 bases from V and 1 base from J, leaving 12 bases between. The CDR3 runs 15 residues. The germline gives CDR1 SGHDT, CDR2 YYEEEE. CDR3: CASSLRDGENTEAFF. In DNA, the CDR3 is TGTGCCAGCAGCTTACGGGATGGGGAGAACACTGAAGCTTTCTTT.

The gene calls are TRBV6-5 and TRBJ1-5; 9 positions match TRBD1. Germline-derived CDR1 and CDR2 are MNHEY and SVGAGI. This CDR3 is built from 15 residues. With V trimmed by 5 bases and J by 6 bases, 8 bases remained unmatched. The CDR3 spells CASSPPGQGAQPQHF. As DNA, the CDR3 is TGTGCCAGCAGTCCTCCGGGACAGGGTGCTCAGCCCCAGCATTTT.

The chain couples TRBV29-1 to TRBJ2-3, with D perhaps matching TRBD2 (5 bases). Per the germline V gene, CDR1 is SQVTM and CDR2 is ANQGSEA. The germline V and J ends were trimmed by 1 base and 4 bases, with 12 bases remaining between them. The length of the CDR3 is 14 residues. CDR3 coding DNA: TGCAGCGTTGAAGGGGGAAAGGGAGCAGATACGCAGTATTTT. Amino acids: CSVEGGKGADTQYF.

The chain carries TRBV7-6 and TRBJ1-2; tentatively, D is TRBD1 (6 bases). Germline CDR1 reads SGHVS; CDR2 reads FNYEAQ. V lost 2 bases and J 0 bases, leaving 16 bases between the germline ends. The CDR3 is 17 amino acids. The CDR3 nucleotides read TGTGCCAGCAGCTTAAGCCGGGGGGCAGTCACTAACTATGGCTACACCTTC. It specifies CASSLSRGAVTNYGYTF. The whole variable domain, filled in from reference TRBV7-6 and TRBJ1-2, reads GAGVSQSPRYKVTKRGQDVALRCDPISGHVSLYWYRQALGQGPEFLTYFNYEAQQDKSGLPNDRFSAERPEGSISTLTIQRTEQRDSAMYRCASSLSRGAVTNYGYTFGSGTRLTVV.

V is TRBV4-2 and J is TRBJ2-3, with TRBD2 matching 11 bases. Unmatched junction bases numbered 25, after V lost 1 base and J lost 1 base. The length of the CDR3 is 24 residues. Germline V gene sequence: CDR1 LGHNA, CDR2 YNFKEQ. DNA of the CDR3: TGTGCCAGCAGCCAAGTGTACAAGCTCTATAAGGCTAGCGGGGGGCCGGAACGCACAGATACGCAGTATTTT. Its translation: CASSQVYKLYKASGGPERTDTQYF.